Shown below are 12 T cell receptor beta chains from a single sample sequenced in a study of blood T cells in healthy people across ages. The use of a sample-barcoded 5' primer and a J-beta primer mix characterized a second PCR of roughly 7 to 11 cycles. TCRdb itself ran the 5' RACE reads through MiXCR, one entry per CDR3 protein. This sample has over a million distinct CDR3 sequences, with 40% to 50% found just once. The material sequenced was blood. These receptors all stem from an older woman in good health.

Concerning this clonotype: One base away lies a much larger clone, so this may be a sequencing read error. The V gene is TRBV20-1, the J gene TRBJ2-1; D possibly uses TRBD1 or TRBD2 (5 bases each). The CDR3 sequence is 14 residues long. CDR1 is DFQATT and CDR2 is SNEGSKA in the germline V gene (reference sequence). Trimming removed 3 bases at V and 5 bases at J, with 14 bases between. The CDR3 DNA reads TGCAGTGCTAGGGGGCGAGCGGCCCACAATGAGCAGTTCTTC. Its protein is CSARGRAAHNEQFF.

The CDR3 nucleotides are TGCGCCAGCAGCCAAGTGTCAGGGGAGACCCAGTACTTC. As protein: CASSQVSGETQYF. The rearrangement uses TRBV4-1 and TRBJ2-5; tentative D call: TRBD1 (5 bases). V dropped 1 base and J dropped 5 bases, with 8 bases sitting between them. This CDR3 comprises 13 residues. Germline V CDR1 and CDR2: MGHRA, YSYEKL.

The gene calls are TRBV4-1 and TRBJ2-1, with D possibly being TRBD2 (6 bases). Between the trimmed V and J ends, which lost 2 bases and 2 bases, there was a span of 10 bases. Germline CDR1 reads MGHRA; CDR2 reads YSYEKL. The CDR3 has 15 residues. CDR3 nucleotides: TGCGCCAGCAGCCAATTTTCGGGAGCCTACAATGAGCAGTTCTTC. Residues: CASSQFSGAYNEQFF.

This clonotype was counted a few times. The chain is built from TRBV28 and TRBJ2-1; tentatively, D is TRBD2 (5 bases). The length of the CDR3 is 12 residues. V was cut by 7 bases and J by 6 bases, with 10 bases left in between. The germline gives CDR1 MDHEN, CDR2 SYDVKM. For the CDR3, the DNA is TGTGCCAGCACCCAGGACTTCAATGAGCAGTTCTTC. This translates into CASTQDFNEQFF.

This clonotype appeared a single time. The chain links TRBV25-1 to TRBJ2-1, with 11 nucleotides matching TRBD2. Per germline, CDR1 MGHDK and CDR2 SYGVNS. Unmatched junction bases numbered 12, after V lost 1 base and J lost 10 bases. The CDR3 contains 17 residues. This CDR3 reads CASSEFGSGRAYYEQFF. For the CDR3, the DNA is TGTGCCAGCAGTGAATTTGGTAGCGGGAGGGCCTACTACGAGCAGTTCTTC. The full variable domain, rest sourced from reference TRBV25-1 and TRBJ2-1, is EADIYQTPRYLVIGTGKKITLECSQTMGHDKMYWYQQDPGMELHLIHYSYGVNSTEKGDLSSESTVSRIRTEHFPLTLESARPSHTSQYLCASSEFGSGRAYYEQFFGPGTRLTVL.

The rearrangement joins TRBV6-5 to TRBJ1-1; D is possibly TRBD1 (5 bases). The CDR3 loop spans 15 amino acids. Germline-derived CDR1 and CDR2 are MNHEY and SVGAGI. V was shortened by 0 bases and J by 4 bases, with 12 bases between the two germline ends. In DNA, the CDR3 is TGTGCCAGCAGTTACTCGAGAACAGGTTCCACTGAAGCTTTCTTT. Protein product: CASSYSRTGSTEAFF.

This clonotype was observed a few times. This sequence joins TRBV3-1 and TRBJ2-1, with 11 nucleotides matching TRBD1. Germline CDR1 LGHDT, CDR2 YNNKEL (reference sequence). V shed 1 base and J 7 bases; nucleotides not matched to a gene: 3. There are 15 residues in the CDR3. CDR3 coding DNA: TGTGCCAGCAGCCAAGGGACAGGGGGCCAAAATGAGCAGTTCTTC. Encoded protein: CASSQGTGGQNEQFF.

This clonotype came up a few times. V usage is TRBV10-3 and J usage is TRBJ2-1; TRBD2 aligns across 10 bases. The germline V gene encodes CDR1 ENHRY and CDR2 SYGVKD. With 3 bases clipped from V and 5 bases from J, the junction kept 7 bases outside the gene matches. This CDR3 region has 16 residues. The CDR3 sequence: CAISDGSSGRDNEQFF. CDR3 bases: TGTGCCATCAGTGACGGGTCTAGCGGGAGAGACAATGAGCAGTTCTTC.

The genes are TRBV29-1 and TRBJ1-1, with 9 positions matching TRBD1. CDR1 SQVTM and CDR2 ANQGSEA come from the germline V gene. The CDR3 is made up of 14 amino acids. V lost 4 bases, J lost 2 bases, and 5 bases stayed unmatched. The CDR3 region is CSVGTGGLNTEAFF. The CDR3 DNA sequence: TGCAGCGTTGGAACAGGGGGCTTAAACACTGAAGCTTTCTTT.

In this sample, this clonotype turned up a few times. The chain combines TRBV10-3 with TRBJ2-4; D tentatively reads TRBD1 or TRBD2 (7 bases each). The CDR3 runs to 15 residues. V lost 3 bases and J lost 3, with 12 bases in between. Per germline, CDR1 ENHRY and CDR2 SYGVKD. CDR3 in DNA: TGTGCCATCAGTGATGACAGGGAGGGCAAAAACATTCAGTACTTC. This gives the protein CAISDDREGKNIQYF.

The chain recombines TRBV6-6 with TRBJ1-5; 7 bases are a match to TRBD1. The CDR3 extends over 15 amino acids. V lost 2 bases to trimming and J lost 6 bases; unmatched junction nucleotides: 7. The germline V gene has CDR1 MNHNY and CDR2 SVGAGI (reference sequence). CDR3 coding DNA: TGTGCCAGCAGTTACCCACAGGGGATCGGTCAGCCCCAGCATTTT. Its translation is CASSYPQGIGQPQHF.

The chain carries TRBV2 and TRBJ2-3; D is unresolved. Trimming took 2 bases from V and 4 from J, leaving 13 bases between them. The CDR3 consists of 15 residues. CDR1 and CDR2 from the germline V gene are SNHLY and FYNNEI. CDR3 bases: TGTGCCAGCAGTGAAATCGGCGCCGGGTCAGATACGCAGTATTTT. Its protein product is CASSEIGAGSDTQYF. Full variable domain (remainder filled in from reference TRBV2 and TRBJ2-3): EPEVTQTPSHQVTQMGQEVILRCVPISNHLYFYWYRQILGQKVEFLVSFYNNEISEKSEIFDDQFSVERPDGSNFTLKIRSTKLEDSAMYFCASSEIGAGSDTQYFGPGTRLTVL.